Sequencing of this T cell receptor (beta chain) was carried out in a study of blood T cell repertoires in COVID-19. CDR3 length: 13 amino acids. The V gene's germline CDR1 is GTSNPN and CDR2 SVGIG (reference sequence). Trimming took 3 bases from V and 5 from J; bases not matched to a gene: 4. The repertoire was sequenced with immunoSEQ multiplex PCR; TCRdb's copy has only in-frame clones and lacks some. The sample has fewer than 300,000 clones, more than 85% seen once. This clonotype was obtained from a young adult with COVID-19, enrolled during active disease. The sample comprised peripheral blood. The V call is TRBV30, the J call TRBJ2-5, with 9 bases matching TRBD2. This chain's CDR3 is CAWRASGIETQYF. The CDR3 DNA reads TGTGCCTGGAGGGCTAGCGGGATTGAGACCCAGTACTTC.